The entry that follows covers one T cell receptor (beta chain) sequence. The antigen is undetermined. This specimen belongs to a study of blood T cell dynamics during melanoma immunotherapy. Study-level information: Patients with metastatic melanoma got pembrolizumab or nivolumab-ipilimumab as first-line care.

Each bulk PBMC sample had approximately 400 ng DNA loaded. Some clones are missing from TCRdb's copy, which holds only in-frame ones; the method was immunoSEQ multiplex PCR. The sample lists around 13,000 clones, around 84% seen once, with 3.5% to 5% in the top ten. Study-level results: Clones driving repertoire changes may be melanoma-specific or general immune activation.

Time point of the sample: pre-treatment baseline. Patients with prior systemic cancer treatment, concomitant immunosuppressants, or other active malignancies were excluded. This TCR was recovered from a human donor with melanoma. The sample here was blood, taken from a patient treated with checkpoint blockade.

The chain's CDR3 is CASSLVSLGTRSWNEQFF. The DNA for the CDR3 is TGTGCCAGCAGCTTGGTAAGTTTGGGGACTAGAAGCTGGAATGAGCAGTTCTTC. The chain links TRBV5-5 to TRBJ2-1; 8 positions agree with TRBD2. CDR1 SGHKS and CDR2 YYEKEE come from the germline V gene (reference sequence). The CDR3 contains 18 residues. V dropped 0 bases and J dropped 7; count of bases not matched to a gene: 15.